Each of the 6 T cell receptor beta chains below was sequenced from the same sample in a study of blood T cell repertoires in COVID-19. Produced via immunoSEQ multiplex PCR; TCRdb's table is partial and in-frame only. The data hold tens of thousands of clones, with around 86% observed a single time. Sequenced: peripheral blood. The receptors were gathered from a human donor in a cohort sampled during active COVID-19.

This clone has only one observation. The chain couples TRBV5-1 to TRBJ2-2, with D tentatively TRBD2 (5 bases). This CDR3 contains 15 residues. Germline V gene sequence: CDR1 SGHRS, CDR2 YFSETQ. Trimming shortened V by 0 bases and J by 5 bases, and 11 bases separated the two germline ends. The CDR3: CASSLAPGGTGELFF. CDR3 bases: TGCGCCAGCAGCTTGGCCCCCGGCGGGACCGGGGAGCTGTTTTTT.

This clone was recorded a few times. V usage is TRBV14 and J usage is TRBJ1-6; D is ambiguous. V lost 4 bases, J lost 9 bases, and 10 bases lay in between. This CDR3 has 13 amino acids. The germline V gene encodes CDR1 SGHDN and CDR2 FVKESK. In DNA form, the CDR3 reads TGTGCCAGCAGCCCGTTCCGGGTTTCACCCCTCCACTTT. Protein: CASSPFRVSPLHF.

The chain joins TRBV6-5 to TRBJ2-3, with D perhaps matching TRBD2 (5 bases). V was clipped by 2 bases and J by 5 bases, with 11 bases between them. The CDR3 totals 14 residues. Germline V lookup: CDR1 MNHEY, CDR2 SVGAGI. CDR3 coding DNA: TGTGCCAGCAGTTACCGGGGTTTAGTAGATACGCAGTATTTT. Protein product: CASSYRGLVDTQYF.

CDR3 sequence (DNA): TGTGCCAGCAGCGGGGGGGCACCGGGGCTAGCGGGAGGAGAGACCCAGTACTTC. Translated, it gives CASSGGAPGLAGGETQYF. V usage is TRBV9 and J usage is TRBJ2-5; TRBD2 matches at 11 bases. The CDR3 consists of 18 residues. Unmatched junction bases numbered 14, after V lost 3 bases and J lost 4 bases. Germline CDR1 is SGDLS and CDR2 is YYNGEE.

The chain recombines TRBV19 with TRBJ1-2; 9 nucleotides align to TRBD1. CDR3 length: 14 residues. Germline CDR1 LNHDA, CDR2 SQIVND (reference sequence). V trimming: 11 bases; J trimming: 6 bases; junction bases outside the gene matches: 13. CDR3 sequence reads: CASTRDRAANGYTF. DNA for the CDR3: TGTGCCTCCACCAGGGACAGGGCGGCGAATGGCTACACCTTC.

V usage is TRBV9 and J usage is TRBJ2-3, with 13 bases that match TRBD2. The CDR3 extends over 20 amino acids. Germline V lookup: CDR1 SGDLS, CDR2 YYNGEE. V shed 4 bases, J shed 1 base, and the junction held 15 bases outside the gene matches. CDR3 sequence reads: CASSSRLAGGRATGTDTQYF. For the CDR3, the DNA is TGTGCCAGCAGCTCCCGACTAGCGGGGGGTAGAGCCACGGGCACAGATACGCAGTATTTT.